In this sample, the clone carrying this TCR beta chain turned up a few times. The data were obtained in a study of early stage breast cancer tumors. The length of the CDR3 is 14 residues. Germline assignment: CDR1 MDHEN and CDR2 SYDVKM. Trimming removed 2 bases at V and 11 bases at J, with 13 bases between. Assay: immunoSEQ multiplex PCR; the TCRdb copy retains only in-frame clones and omits some. Counted here are about 7,900 clones, approximately 60% occurring once; the ten biggest clones make up about 7.5%. The specimen sequenced was breast tumor tissue. The J gene is TRBJ1-6, the V gene TRBV28; possible D gene TRBD1, 6 bases. This TCR was sampled from a person aged 65-85 years with breast cancer. CDR3: CASSLTGGGTPLHF. The DNA for the CDR3 is TGTGCCAGCAGTTTAACGGGGGGCGGGACACCCCTCCACTTT.